Following are 21 T cell receptor beta chains from one sample sequenced in a study of OX40 agonist ivuxolimab in advanced cancers. The method was immunoSEQ multiplex PCR; TCRdb's version includes in-frame clones alone and lacks a portion of them. The sample shows about 100,000 clones, around 91% of them seen only once. This specimen consisted of CD4+ or CD8+ T cells sorted from blood, obtained in a trial of the OX40 agonist ivuxolimab. The receptors derive from an adult with an advanced solid tumor such as melanoma, head and neck, liver or kidney cancer.

This rearrangement joins TRBV21-1 to TRBJ1-2; the table calls TRBD1, which could not be checked here. TRBV21-1 counts as a pseudogene. This CDR3 contains 14 residues. The CDR3 spells CASSKAEGALGYTF. CDR3 DNA sequence: TGTGCCAGCAGCAAAGCTGAGGGGGCGCTAGGCTACACCTTC.

The chain employs TRBV2 and TRBJ1-2, with 10 bases that match TRBD1. CDR1 SNHLY and CDR2 FYNNEI come from the germline V gene. With V trimmed by 11 bases and J by 4 bases, 4 bases remained unmatched. This CDR3 has 12 residues. In DNA, the CDR3 is TGTGCCGGACGACAGGGGGCCTATGGCTACACCTTC. It translates to CAGRQGAYGYTF. The entire variable domain, with the rest obtained from reference TRBV2 and TRBJ1-2, is as follows: EPEVTQTPSHQVTQMGQEVILRCVPISNHLYFYWYRQILGQKVEFLVSFYNNEISEKSEIFDDQFSVERPDGSNFTLKIRSTKLEDSAMYFCAGRQGAYGYTFGSGTRLTVV.

V and J are TRBV2 and TRBJ1-5; D might be TRBD1 (5 bases). The CDR3 spans 15 residues. Looked up from germline, CDR1 is SNHLY and CDR2 is FYNNEI. The V and J ends lost 3 bases and 6 bases respectively, with 15 bases between them. As DNA, the CDR3 is TGTGCCAGCAGTGAGCGGCAGGGACGGATTCAGCCCCAGCATTTT. This translates into CASSERQGRIQPQHF. The full variable domain, in which reference TRBV2 and TRBJ1-5 provide the parts outside the CDR3, is EPEVTQTPSHQVTQMGQEVILRCVPISNHLYFYWYRQILGQKVEFLVSFYNNEISEKSEIFDDQFSVERPDGSNFTLKIRSTKLEDSAMYFCASSERQGRIQPQHFGDGTRLSIL.

A note on this clone: This sample includes further DNA sequences coding for the same CDR3. The rearrangement uses TRBV19 and TRBJ1-1; no definite D call. CDR3 length: 11 amino acids. CDR1 is LNHDA and CDR2 is SQIVND in the germline V gene (reference sequence). The germline V and J ends were trimmed by 3 bases and 5 bases, with 4 bases remaining between them. Written as DNA, the CDR3 is TGTGCCAGTAGTATGGGGACTGAAGCTTTCTTT. This encodes CASSMGTEAFF.

The V call is TRBV25-1, the J call TRBJ2-7; 8 bases align to TRBD1. CDR3 length equals 17 residues. With 1 base clipped from V and 6 bases from J, the junction kept 14 bases outside the gene matches. Germline assignment: CDR1 MGHDK and CDR2 SYGVNS. The chain's CDR3 is CASSEFPPGQVVGEQYF. The CDR3 DNA follows: TGTGCCAGCAGTGAATTCCCCCCGGGACAGGTTGTTGGCGAGCAGTACTTC.

The rearrangement uses TRBV5-1 and TRBJ2-2; D assignment may be TRBD1 or TRBD2 (5 bases each). V shed 0 bases and J shed 0 bases, with 9 bases lying between them. The germline V gene encodes CDR1 SGHRS and CDR2 YFSETQ. The CDR3 spans 16 residues. CDR3 in amino acids: CASSLVGDPNTGELFF. CDR3 nucleotides: TGCGCCAGCAGCTTGGTGGGGGACCCGAACACCGGGGAGCTGTTTTTT.

The chain employs TRBV7-3 and TRBJ1-1; D gene uncertain. V lost 0 bases to trimming and J lost 5 bases, with 7 bases between them. This CDR3 spans 13 amino acids. Germline V gene sequence: CDR1 SGHTA, CDR2 FQGTGA. The CDR3 DNA sequence: TGTGCCAGCAGCTTAACCTGGAGAACTGAAGCTTTCTTT. This translates into CASSLTWRTEAFF.

The CDR3 nucleotides are TGTGCCAGCAGCTTATCTTCAGAATACAATGAGCAGTTCTTC. Amino acids: CASSLSSEYNEQFF. V is TRBV11-2 and J is TRBJ2-1; D is undetermined. Germline V gene lookup returns CDR1 SGHAT and CDR2 FQNNGV. V gave up 2 bases and J gave up 4 bases, with 9 bases separating them. This CDR3 comprises 14 residues. Combining the CDR3 with reference TRBV11-2 and TRBJ2-1 gives the whole variable domain EAGVAQSPRYKIIEKRQSVAFWCNPISGHATLYWYQQILGQGPKLLIQFQNNGVVDDSQLPKDRFSAERLKGVDSTLKIQPAKLEDSAVYLCASSLSSEYNEQFFGPGTRLTVL.

The CDR3 region is CASSLVGTAQETQYF. CDR3 nucleotide sequence: TGTGCCAGCAGCTTAGTCGGGACTGCTCAAGAGACCCAGTACTTC. This rearrangement joins TRBV7-3 to TRBJ2-5, with D possibly TRBD2 on 6 matching bases. Germline CDR1 is SGHTA and CDR2 is FQGTGA. The CDR3 is made up of 15 amino acids. Trimming took 2 bases from V and 2 from J, leaving 12 bases between them.

The V gene is TRBV7-6, the J gene TRBJ1-2; no reliable D call. Germline assignment: CDR1 SGHVS and CDR2 FNYEAQ. The V end was cut by 5 bases, the J end by 8 bases, with 15 bases between. The CDR3 covers 13 residues. CDR3 DNA: TGTGCCAGCAGCAAGGGAACCTCTTGGGGCTACACCTTC. Its protein product is CASSKGTSWGYTF.

CDR3 in DNA: TGCGCCAGCAGCCCCCGGACTAGCGGACGCCTAGGTAATGAGCAGTTCTTC. Its protein product is CASSPRTSGRLGNEQFF. This chain connects TRBV5-1 to TRBJ2-1, with 10 nucleotides matching TRBD2. Germline V gives CDR1 SGHRS, CDR2 YFSETQ. The CDR3 covers 17 residues. V shed 4 bases, J shed 7 bases, and the junction held 14 bases outside the gene matches.

The chain has TRBV5-3 and TRBJ1-1; possible D gene TRBD1, 5 bases. TRBV5-3 is given ORF status, its function remaining uncertain. V lost 0 bases to trimming and J lost 10 bases, with 13 bases between them. The CDR3 is 13 amino acids. The CDR3 loop is CARSLAKGLRAFF. In DNA form, the CDR3 reads TGTGCCAGAAGCTTGGCAAAGGGGCTCAGAGCTTTCTTT.

J is TRBJ2-2 and V is TRBV25-1; TRBD1 aligns across 8 bases. With V trimmed by 3 bases and J by 4 bases, 4 bases remained unmatched. The CDR3 extends over 15 amino acids. The germline CDR1 and CDR2 sequences are MGHDK and SYGVNS. CDR3 nucleotides: TGTGCCAGCAGTGATAGGACAGGGCCCACCGGGGAGCTGTTTTTT. It is translated as CASSDRTGPTGELFF. Full variable domain (outside the CDR3, taken from reference TRBV25-1 and TRBJ2-2): EADIYQTPRYLVIGTGKKITLECSQTMGHDKMYWYQQDPGMELHLIHYSYGVNSTEKGDLSSESTVSRIRTEHFPLTLESARPSHTSQYLCASSDRTGPTGELFFGEGSRLTVL.

The chain recombines TRBV7-9 with TRBJ1-6; the D gene is possibly TRBD1 (5 bases). V was shortened by 5 bases and J by 9 bases, with 17 bases between the two germline ends. The CDR3 has 15 residues. The germline V gene has CDR1 SEHNR and CDR2 FQNEAQ (reference sequence). CDR3 sequence reads: CASSPGRSFGSPLHF. CDR3 DNA: TGTGCCAGCAGCCCGGGACGGAGTTTCGGTTCACCCCTCCACTTT.

J is TRBJ1-2 and V is TRBV5-1; TRBD1 is a possible D gene (6 bases). V was cut by 3 bases and J by 8 bases, with 32 bases left in between. Germline V gene data show CDR1 as SGHRS and CDR2 as YFSETQ. The CDR3 contains 19 residues. DNA of the CDR3: TGCGCCAGCAGCTCGCACGTACTTAGAGGACAGCGAAGATCTGGGGGCTACACCTTC. The encoded protein is CASSSHVLRGQRRSGGYTF.

The J gene is TRBJ2-2, the V gene TRBV4-1, with 8 bases identical to TRBD1. The germline CDR1 and CDR2 sequences are MGHRA and YSYEKL. The V and J ends lost 3 bases and 1 base, in that order; junction bases with no gene match: 4. The CDR3 extends over 16 amino acids. For the CDR3, the DNA is TGCGCCAGCAGCCAGAGACAGGGGCAGAACACCGGGGAGCTGTTTTTT. Its translation: CASSQRQGQNTGELFF.

The gene calls are TRBV9 and TRBJ2-3; 16 bases are shared with TRBD2. Germline lookup yields CDR1 SGDLS and CDR2 YYNGEE. The CDR3 runs to 19 residues. V shed 2 bases, J shed 5 bases, and the junction held 11 bases outside the gene matches. In DNA, the CDR3 is TGTGCCAGCAGCGTCGAACCGGGACTAGCGGGGGGGCGACTAGATACGCAGTATTTT. Protein: CASSVEPGLAGGRLDTQYF.

CDR3 in DNA: TGTGCCAGCAGCTCGGACGGCTCGTATGAAAAACTGTTTTTT. The encoded protein is CASSSDGSYEKLFF. The chain carries TRBV7-2 and TRBJ1-4; D is ambiguous. The CDR3 sequence is 14 residues long. Trimming took off 4 bases at V and 6 bases at J, with 12 bases between the two ends. From germline, CDR1 is SGHTA and CDR2 FQGNSA.

The chain joins TRBV7-9 to TRBJ2-7, with D unresolved. Germline CDR1 is SEHNR and CDR2 is FQNEAQ (reference sequence). CDR3 length equals 15 residues. V gave up 3 bases and J gave up 2 bases, with 14 bases separating them. CDR3 amino acids: CASSFPPPRAYEQYF. The CDR3 DNA reads as TGTGCCAGCAGCTTCCCCCCGCCCCGGGCCTACGAGCAGTACTTC.

The chain has TRBV5-1 and TRBJ1-4, with no clear D. The germline gives CDR1 SGHRS, CDR2 YFSETQ. The CDR3 has 16 residues. Trimming took off 0 bases at V and 0 bases at J, with 9 bases between the two ends. Written as DNA, the CDR3 is TGCGCCAGCAGCTTGGTCGGGCAGACAACTAATGAAAAACTGTTTTTT. It translates to CASSLVGQTTNEKLFF.

V gene TRBV16 combines with J gene TRBJ1-2; D is ambiguous. CDR3 size: 15 residues. V was trimmed by 4 bases and J by 3 bases, leaving 15 bases between them. The germline V gene encodes CDR1 KGHSY and CDR2 FQNENV. The CDR3 protein is CASSLMEEAYYGYTF. The CDR3 region has the DNA TGTGCCAGCAGCCTTATGGAGGAAGCCTACTATGGCTACACCTTC.